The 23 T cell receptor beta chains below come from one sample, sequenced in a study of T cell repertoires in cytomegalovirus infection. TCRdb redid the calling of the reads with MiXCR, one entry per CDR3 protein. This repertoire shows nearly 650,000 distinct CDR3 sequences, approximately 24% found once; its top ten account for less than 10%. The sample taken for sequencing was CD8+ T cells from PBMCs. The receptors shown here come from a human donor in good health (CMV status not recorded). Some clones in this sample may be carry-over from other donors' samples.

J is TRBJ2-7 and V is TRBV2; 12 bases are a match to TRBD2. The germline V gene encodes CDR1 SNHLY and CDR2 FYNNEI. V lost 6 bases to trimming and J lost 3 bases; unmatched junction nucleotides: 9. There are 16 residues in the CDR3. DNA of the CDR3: TGTGCCAGCAGCGGAAGACTAGCGGGGGTACACTACGAGCAGTACTTC. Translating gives CASSGRLAGVHYEQYF.

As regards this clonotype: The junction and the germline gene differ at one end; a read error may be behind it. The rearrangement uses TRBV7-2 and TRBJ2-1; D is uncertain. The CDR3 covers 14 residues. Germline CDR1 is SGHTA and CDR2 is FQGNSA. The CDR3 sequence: CASCLAGAYNEQFF. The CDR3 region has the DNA TGTGCCAGCTGCTTAGCTGGGGCCTACAATGAGCAGTTCTTC.

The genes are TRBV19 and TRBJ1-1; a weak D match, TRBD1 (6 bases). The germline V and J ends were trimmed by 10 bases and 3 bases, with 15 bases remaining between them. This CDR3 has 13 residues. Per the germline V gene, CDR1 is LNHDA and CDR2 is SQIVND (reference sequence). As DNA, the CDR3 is TGTGCCACCAGGACAGTGGGGGACACTGAAGCTTTCTTT. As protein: CATRTVGDTEAFF. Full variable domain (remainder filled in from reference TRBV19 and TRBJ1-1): DGGITQSPKYLFRKEGQNVTLSCEQNLNHDAMYWYRQDPGQGLRLIYYSQIVNDFQKGDIAEGYSVSREKKESFPLTVTSAQKNPTAFYLCATRTVGDTEAFFGQGTRLTVV.

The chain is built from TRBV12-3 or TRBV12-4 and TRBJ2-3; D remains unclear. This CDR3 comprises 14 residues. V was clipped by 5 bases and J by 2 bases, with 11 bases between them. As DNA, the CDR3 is TGTGCCAGCAGTCCCCTCCCTGACACAGATACGCAGTATTTT. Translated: CASSPLPDTDTQYF.

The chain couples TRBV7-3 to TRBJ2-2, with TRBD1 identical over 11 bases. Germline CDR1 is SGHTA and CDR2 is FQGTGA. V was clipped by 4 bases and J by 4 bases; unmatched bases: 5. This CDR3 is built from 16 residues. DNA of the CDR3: TGTGCCAGCAGCTCTCGGACAGGGGGCATCACCGGGGAGCTGTTTTTT. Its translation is CASSSRTGGITGELFF.

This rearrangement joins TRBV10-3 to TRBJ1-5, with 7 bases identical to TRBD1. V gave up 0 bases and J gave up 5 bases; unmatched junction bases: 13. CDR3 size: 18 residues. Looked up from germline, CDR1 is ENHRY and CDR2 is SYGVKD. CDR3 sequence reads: CAISESRYTGEQYQPQHF. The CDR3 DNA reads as TGTGCCATCAGTGAGTCGCGGTATACAGGGGAGCAGTATCAGCCCCAGCATTTT.

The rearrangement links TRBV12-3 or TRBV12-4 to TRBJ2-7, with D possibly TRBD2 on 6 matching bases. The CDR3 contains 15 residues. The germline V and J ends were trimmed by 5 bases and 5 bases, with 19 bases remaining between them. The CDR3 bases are TGTGCCAGCAGTCCGCGACTAGTCGTTGAGGACGAGCAGTACTTC. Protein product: CASSPRLVVEDEQYF.

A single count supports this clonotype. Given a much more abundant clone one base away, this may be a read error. CDR3 nucleotide sequence: TGTGTCAGCAGCGCTAAGATGACAGGGGCGTTCTATGGCTACACCTTC. Protein: CVSSAKMTGAFYGYTF. The chain combines TRBV7-6 with TRBJ1-2, with 8 bases aligning to TRBD1. Germline assignment: CDR1 SGHVS and CDR2 FNYEAQ. CDR3 length: 16 amino acids.

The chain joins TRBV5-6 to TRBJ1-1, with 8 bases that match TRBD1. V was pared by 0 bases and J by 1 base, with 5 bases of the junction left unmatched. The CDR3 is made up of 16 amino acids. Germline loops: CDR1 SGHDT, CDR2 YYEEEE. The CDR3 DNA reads TGTGCCAGCAGCTTGGCAGGGGGCGTTTGGAACACTGAAGCTTTCTTT. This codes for CASSLAGGVWNTEAFF.

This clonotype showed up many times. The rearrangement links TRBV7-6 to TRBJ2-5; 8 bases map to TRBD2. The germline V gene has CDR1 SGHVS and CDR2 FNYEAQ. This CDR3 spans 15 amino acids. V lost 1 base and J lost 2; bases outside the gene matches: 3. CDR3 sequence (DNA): TGTGCCAGCAGCTTAGGGACTAGCAGTCAAGAGACCCAGTACTTC. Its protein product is CASSLGTSSQETQYF.

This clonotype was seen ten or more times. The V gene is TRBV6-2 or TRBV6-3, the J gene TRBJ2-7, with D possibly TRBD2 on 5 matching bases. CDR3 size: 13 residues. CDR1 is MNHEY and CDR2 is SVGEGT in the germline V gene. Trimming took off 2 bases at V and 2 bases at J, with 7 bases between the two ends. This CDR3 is CASSYHGTYEQYV. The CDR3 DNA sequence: TGTGCCAGCAGTTACCACGGGACCTACGAGCAGTACGTC.

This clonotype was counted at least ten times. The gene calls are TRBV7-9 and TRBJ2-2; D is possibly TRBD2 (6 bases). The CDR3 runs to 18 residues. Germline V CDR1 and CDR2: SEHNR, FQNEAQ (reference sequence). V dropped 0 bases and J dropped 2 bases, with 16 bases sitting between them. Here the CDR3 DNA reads TGTGCCAGCAGCTTAGCGGAATCGGGACTCACAAACACCGGGGAGCTGTTTTTT. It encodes CASSLAESGLTNTGELFF.

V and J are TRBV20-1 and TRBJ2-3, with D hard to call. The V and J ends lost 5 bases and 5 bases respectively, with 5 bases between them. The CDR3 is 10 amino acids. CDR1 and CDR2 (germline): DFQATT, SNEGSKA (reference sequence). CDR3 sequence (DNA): TGCAGTGCTGCGGAAGATACGCAGTATTTT. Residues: CSAAEDTQYF.

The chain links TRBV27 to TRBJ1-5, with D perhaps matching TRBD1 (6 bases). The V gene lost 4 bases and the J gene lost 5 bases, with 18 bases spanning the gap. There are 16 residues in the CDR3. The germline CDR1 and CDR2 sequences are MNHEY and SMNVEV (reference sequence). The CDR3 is CASSSRVGRGDQPQHF. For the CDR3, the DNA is TGTGCCAGCAGTTCCCGTGTGGGCAGGGGAGATCAGCCCCAGCATTTT.

As DNA, the CDR3 is TGTGCCATCAGTGGGACAGAGAGCTCCTACAATGAGCAGTTCTTC. Translating it yields CAISGTESSYNEQFF. This sequence joins TRBV10-3 and TRBJ2-1; D may be TRBD1 (6 bases). The CDR3 is made up of 15 amino acids. V was cut by 4 bases and J by 0 bases, with 10 bases left in between. Germline lookup yields CDR1 ENHRY and CDR2 SYGVKD.

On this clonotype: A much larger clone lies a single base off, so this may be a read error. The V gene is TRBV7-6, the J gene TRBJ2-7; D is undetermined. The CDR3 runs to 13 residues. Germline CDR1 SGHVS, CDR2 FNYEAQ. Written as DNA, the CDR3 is TGTGTCAGCAGCTTAGAGATCAGCTACGAGCAGTACTTC. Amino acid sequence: CVSSLEISYEQYF.

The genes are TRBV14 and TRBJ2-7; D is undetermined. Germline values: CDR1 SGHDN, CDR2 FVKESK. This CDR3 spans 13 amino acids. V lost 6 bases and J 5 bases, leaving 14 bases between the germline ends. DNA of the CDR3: TGTGCCAGCAGACCCCCAGGTGAGGACGAGCAGTACTTC. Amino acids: CASRPPGEDEQYF.

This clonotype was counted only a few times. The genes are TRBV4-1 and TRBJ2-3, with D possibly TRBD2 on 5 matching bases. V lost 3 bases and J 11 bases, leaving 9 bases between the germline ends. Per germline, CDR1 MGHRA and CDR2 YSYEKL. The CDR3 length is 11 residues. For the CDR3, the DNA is TGCGCCAGCAGCCACGCGGGTGGGCAGTATTTT. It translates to CASSHAGGQYF.

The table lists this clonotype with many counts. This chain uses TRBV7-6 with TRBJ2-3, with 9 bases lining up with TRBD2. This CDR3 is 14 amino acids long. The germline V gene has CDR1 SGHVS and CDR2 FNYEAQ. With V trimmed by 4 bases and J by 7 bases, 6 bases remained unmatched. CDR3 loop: CASSSGLASYTQYF. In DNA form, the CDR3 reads TGTGCCAGCAGCTCGGGACTAGCATCTTATACGCAGTATTTT.

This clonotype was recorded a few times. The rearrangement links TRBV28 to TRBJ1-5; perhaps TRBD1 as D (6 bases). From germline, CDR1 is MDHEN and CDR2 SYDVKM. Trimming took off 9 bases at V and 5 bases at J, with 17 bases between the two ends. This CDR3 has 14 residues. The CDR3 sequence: CASAGEGGDQPQHF. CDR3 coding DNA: TGTGCCAGTGCAGGGGAGGGGGGGGATCAGCCCCAGCATTTT. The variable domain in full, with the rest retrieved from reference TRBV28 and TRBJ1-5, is DVKVTQSSRYLVKRTGEKVFLECVQDMDHENMFWYRQDPGLGLRLIYFSYDVKMKEKGDIPEGYSVSREKKERFSLILESASTNQTSMYLCASAGEGGDQPQHFGDGTRLSIL.

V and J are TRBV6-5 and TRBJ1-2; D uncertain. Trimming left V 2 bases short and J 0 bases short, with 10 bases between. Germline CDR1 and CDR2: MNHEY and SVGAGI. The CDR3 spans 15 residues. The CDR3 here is CASSYREGTNYGYTF. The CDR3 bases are TGTGCCAGCAGTTACAGGGAGGGAACTAACTATGGCTACACCTTC.

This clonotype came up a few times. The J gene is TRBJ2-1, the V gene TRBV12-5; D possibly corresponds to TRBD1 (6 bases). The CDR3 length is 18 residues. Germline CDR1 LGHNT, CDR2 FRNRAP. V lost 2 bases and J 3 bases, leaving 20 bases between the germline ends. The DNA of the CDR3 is TGTGCTAGTGGTTTGAGTTTGGAGAGGCAGGGGAGCTACAATGAGCAGTTCTTC. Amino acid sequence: CASGLSLERQGSYNEQFF.

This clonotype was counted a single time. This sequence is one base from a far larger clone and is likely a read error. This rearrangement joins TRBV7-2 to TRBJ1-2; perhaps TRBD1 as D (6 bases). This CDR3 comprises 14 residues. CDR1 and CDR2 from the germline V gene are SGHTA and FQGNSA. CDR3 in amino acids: CAGSLGTGNYGYTF. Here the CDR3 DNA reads TGTGCCGGCAGCTTAGGTACAGGGAACTATGGCTACACCTTC.